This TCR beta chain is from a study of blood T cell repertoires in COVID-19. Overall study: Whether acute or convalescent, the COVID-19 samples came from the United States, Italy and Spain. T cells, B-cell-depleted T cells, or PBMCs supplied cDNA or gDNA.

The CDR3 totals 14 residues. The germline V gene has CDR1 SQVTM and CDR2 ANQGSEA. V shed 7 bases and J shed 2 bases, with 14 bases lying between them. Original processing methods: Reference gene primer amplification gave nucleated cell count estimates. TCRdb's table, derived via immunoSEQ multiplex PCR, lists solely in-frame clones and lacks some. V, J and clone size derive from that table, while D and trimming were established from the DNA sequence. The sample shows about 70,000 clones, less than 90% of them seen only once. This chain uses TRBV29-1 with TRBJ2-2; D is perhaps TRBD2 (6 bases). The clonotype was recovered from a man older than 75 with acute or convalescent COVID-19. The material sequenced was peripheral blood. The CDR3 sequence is CSGRDSRNTGELFF. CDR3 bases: TGCAGCGGCCGGGACTCGCGAAACACCGGGGAGCTGTTTTTT.